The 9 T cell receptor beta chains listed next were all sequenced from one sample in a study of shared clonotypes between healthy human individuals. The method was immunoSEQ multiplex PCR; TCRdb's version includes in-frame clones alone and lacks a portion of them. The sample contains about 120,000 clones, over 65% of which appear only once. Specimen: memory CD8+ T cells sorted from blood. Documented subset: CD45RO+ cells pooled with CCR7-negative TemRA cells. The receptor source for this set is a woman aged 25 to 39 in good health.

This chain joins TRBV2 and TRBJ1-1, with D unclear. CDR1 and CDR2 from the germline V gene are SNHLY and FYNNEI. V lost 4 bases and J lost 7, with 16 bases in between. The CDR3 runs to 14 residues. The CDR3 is CASSGVVQRIEAFF. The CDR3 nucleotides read TGTGCCAGCAGTGGGGTGGTACAGCGAATTGAAGCTTTCTTT.

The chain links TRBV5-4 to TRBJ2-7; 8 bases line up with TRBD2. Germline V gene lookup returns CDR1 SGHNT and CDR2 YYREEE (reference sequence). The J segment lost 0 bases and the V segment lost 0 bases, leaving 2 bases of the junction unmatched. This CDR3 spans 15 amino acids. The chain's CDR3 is CASSLDTSGSYEQYF. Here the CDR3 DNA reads TGTGCCAGCAGCTTGGATACTAGCGGCTCCTACGAGCAGTACTTC.

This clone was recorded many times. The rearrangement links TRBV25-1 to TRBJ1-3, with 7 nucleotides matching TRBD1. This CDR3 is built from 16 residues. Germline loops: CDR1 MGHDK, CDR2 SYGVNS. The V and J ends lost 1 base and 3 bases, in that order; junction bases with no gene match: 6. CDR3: CASSESKTGFGNTIYF. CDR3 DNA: TGTGCCAGCAGTGAATCAAAGACAGGGTTTGGAAACACCATATATTTT.

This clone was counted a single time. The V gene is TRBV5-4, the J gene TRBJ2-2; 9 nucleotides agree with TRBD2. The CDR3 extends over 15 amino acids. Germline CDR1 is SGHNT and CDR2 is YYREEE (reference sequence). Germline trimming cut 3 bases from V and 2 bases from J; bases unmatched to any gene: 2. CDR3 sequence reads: CASSSTSGNTGELFF. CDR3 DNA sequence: TGTGCCAGCAGCTCGACTAGCGGAAACACCGGGGAGCTGTTTTTT.

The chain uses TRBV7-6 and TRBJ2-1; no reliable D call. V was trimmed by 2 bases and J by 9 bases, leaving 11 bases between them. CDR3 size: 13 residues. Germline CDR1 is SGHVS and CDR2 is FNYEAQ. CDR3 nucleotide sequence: TGTGCCAGCAGCTTATTAGGTACTTCTGAGCAGTTCTTC. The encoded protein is CASSLLGTSEQFF.

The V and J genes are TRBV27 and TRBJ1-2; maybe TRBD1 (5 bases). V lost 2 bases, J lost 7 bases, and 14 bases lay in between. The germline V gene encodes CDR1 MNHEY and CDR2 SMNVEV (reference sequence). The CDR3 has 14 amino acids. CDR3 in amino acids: CASSLQGHAPGYTF. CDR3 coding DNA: TGTGCCAGCAGTTTACAGGGTCACGCTCCTGGCTACACCTTC.

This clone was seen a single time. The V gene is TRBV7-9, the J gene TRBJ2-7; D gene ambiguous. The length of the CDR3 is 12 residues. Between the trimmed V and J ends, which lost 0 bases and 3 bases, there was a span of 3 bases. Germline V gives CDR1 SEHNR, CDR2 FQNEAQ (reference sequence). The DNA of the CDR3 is TGTGCCAGCAGCTTAGCGGACTACGAGCAGTACTTC. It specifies CASSLADYEQYF.

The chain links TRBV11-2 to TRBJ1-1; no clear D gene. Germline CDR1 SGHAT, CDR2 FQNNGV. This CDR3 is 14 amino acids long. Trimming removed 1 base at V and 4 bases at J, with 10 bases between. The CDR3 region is CASSLVMLSTEAFF. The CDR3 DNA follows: TGTGCCAGCAGCTTAGTTATGCTGAGCACTGAAGCTTTCTTT.

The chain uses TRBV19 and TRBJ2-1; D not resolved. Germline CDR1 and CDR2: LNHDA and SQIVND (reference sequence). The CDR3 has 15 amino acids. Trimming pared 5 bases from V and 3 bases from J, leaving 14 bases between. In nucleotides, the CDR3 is TGTGCCAGTAGTGCAAGGGCAGGATACTACAATGAGCAGTTCTTC. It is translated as CASSARAGYYNEQFF.